The sequence of this TCR beta chain was determined in a study of blood T cells in healthy people across ages. Trimming took 0 bases from V and 5 from J; bases not matched to a gene: 3. The CDR3 runs to 15 residues. The germline gives CDR1 MNHEY, CDR2 SVGAGI. This clonotype was observed a handful of times. The use of a sample-barcoded 5' primer and a J-beta primer mix characterized a second PCR of roughly 7 to 11 cycles. TCRdb reanalysed the 5' RACE reads using MiXCR and keeps one entry per CDR3 protein. The sample has about 780,000 distinct CDR3 sequences; roughly 26% are singletons. This same sample was also taken into another study, of T cells of mothers and their children.

This receptor was obtained from a boy between 10 and 17 years old in good health. The rearrangement links TRBV6-5 to TRBJ1-2, with 10 bases fitting TRBD1. The specimen sequenced was blood. CDR3 in amino acids: CASSYSMGQGYGYTF. Here the CDR3 DNA reads TGTGCCAGCAGTTACTCGATGGGACAGGGGTATGGCTACACCTTC.